This TCR beta chain was retrieved from a study of response to subunit inactivated influenza vaccine. TCRdb passed the RT-PCR reads through MiXCR, listing each CDR3 protein once. Of about 580,000 distinct CDR3 sequences detected, around 13% appear once; the ten largest clones hold approximately 10%. Points from the study as a whole: Authors suggested each seasonal flu vaccination may recruit only limited numbers of new T cells.

The V segment lost 3 bases and the J segment 5 bases; nucleotides outside the gene matches: 4. Per germline, CDR1 SGHTA and CDR2 FQGNSA. The CDR3 is 15 residues long. Worth noting for this clonotype: Its antigen is not identified.

This material consisted of PBMCs from blood, taken 11 to 12 days after vaccination. The rearrangement links TRBV7-2 to TRBJ2-1; TRBD2 matches 10 bases. This receptor was taken from a man aged 50 or older who received an inactivated influenza vaccine. CDR3 DNA sequence: TGTGCCAGCAGCTTGGATAGCGGGAGGCACAATGAGCAGTTCTTC. It specifies CASSLDSGRHNEQFF.